This TCR beta chain was obtained from a study of blood T cells in healthy people across ages. Across the whole study: The capture of about one barcoded beta molecule per two T cells was achieved by template switching. Study results and limitations: Higher diversity, along with more naive CD4+ cells, distinguished long-lived donors from aged donors.

Primed by a sample-barcoded 5' primer and a J-beta primer mix, a second PCR proceeded for roughly 7 to 12 cycles. Carrying 12 random nucleotides, a template-switch adaptor labeled each individual cDNA molecule. Each CDR3 protein gets one entry after TCRdb re-called the 5' RACE reads with MiXCR. The sample consists of 1.5 million to 2 million distinct CDR3 sequences, about 35% of them appearing once. Aged about 6 to 100, donors were systemically healthy Caucasians from Russia. This clonotype was seen a handful of times. The antigen is undetermined. The ends lost 0 bases at V and 5 bases at J; junction bases unmatched: 5. The CDR3 is made up of 15 amino acids. From germline, CDR1 is DFQATT and CDR2 SNEGSKA (reference sequence).

Sequencing was carried out using blood. The TCR originated in a woman aged 30 to 39 in good health. The chain is built from TRBV20-1 and TRBJ2-1, with TRBD2 matching 9 bases. DNA for the CDR3: TGCAGTGCTAGAGATTCGACTAGCGGACACAATGAGCAGTTCTTC. Translation: CSARDSTSGHNEQFF.